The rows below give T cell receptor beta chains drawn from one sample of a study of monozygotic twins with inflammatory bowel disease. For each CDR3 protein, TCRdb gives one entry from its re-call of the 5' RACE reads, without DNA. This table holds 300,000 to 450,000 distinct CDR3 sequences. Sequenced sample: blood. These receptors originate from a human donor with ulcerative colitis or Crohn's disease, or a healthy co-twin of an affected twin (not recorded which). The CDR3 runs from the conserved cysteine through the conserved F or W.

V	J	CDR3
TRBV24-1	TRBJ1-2	CATSDRENYGYTF
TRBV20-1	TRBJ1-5	CSARQGHQPQHF
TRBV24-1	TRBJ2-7	CATSDPQGIAQYF
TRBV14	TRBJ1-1	CASSQNWGQGVLTEAFF
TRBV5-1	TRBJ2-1	CASSLVAGPNNEQFF
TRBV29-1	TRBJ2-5	CSEQGKGETQYF
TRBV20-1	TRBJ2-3	CSATDGRKRGGRGTDTQYF
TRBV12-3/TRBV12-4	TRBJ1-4	CASSFAGTAAHEKLFF
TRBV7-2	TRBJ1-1	CASSLDSSGTEAFF
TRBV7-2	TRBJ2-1	CASSLEQDNNEQFF
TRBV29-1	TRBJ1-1	CSVREVQGTTEAFF
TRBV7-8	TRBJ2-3	CASSDRLRTQYF
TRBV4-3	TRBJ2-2	CASSHGFGKSTGELFF
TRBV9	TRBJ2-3	CASSFTYREGDSTDTQYF
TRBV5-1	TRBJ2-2	CASSLVQNTGELFF
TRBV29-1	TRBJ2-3	CSGRWGQPSTDTQYF
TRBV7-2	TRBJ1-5	CASSSGQGQNQPQHF
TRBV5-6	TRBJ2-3	CASSSGARTDTQYF
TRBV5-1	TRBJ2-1	CASSLLGGDEQFF
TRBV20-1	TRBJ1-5	CSARVGGAVNQPQHF
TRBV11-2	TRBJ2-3	CASSPLLGQGSGDTQYF
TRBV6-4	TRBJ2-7	CASSDETSGGISYEQYF
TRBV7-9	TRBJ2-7	CASSLAQRSDEQYF
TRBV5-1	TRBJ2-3	CASSSKRGGTDTQYF
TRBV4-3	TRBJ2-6	CASSQDPYSGANVLTF
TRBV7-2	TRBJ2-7	CASSLRRAYEQYF
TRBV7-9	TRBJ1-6	CASSFGQGNSPLHF
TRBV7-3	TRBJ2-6	CASSLPVVSGANVLTF
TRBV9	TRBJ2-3	CASSPQRYPSTDTQYF
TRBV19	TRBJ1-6	CASGDRVNSPLHF
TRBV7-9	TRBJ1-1	CASSLMDENTEAFF
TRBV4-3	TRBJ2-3	CASSQDVSDRASTDTQYF
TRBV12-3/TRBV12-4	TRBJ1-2	CASSFYGRGGYGYTF
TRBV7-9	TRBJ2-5	CASSSRGPGETQYF
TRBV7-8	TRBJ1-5	CASSLAGRGQPQHF
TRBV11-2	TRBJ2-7	CASSSLGVRGLLLGPLLQYF
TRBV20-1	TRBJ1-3	CSARAILQDSSGNTIYF
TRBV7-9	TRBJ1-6	CASSLRGSVSPLHF
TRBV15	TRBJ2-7	CATSRVLGLRDIIEQYF
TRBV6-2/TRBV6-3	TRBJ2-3	CASRPSGQSTDTQYF
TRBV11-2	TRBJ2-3	CASRQKGLDSDTQYF
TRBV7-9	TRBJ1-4	CASSFFGGVLTNEKLFF